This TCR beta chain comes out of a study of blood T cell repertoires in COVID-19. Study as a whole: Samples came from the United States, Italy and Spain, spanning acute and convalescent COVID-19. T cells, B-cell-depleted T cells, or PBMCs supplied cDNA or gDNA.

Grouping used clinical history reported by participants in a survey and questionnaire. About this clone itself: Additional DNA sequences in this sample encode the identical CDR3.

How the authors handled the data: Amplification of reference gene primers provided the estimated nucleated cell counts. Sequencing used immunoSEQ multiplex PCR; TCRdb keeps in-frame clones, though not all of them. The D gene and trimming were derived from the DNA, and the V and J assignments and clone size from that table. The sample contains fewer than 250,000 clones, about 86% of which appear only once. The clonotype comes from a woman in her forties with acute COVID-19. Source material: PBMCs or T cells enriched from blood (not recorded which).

Written as DNA, the CDR3 is TGTGCCAGCAGCTTTCCGGACTCCTCAGCCGGGGAGCTGTTTTTT. Translating gives CASSFPDSSAGELFF. The rearrangement joins TRBV7-9 to TRBJ2-2, with D perhaps matching TRBD2 (5 bases). V was shortened by 3 bases and J by 6 bases, with 14 bases between the two germline ends. Germline V CDR1 and CDR2: SEHNR, FQNEAQ (reference sequence). The CDR3 is made up of 15 amino acids.